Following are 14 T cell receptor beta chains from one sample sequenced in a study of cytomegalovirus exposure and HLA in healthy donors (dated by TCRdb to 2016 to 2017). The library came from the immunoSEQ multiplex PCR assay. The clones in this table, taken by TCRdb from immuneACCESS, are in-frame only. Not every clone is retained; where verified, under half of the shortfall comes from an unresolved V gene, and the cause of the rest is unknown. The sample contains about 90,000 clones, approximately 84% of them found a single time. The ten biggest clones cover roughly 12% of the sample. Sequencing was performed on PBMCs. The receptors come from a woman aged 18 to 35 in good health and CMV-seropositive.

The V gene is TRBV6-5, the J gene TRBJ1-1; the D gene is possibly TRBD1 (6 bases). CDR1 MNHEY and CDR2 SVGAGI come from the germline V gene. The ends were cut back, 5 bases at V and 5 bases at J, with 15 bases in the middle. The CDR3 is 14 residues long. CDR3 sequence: CASSTYRESTEAFF. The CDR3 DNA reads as TGTGCCAGCAGTACATACAGGGAATCTACTGAAGCTTTCTTT.

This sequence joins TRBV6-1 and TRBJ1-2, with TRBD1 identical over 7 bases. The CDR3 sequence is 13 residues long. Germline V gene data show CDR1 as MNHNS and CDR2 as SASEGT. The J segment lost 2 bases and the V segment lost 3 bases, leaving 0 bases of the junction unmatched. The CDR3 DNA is TGTGCCAGCAGTGAGGGACAGAACTATGGCTACACCTTC. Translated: CASSEGQNYGYTF.

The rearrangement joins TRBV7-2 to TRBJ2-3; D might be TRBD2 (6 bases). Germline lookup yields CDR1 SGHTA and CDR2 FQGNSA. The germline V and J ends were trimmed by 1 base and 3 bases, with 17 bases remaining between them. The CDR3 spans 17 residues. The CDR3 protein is CASSLEASAGRTDTQYF. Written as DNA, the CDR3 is TGTGCCAGCAGCTTAGAGGCTAGCGCCGGACGTACAGATACGCAGTATTTT.

The DNA for the CDR3 is TGTGCCAGCAGCTTAGGACTCCGGACAGGGGGGGTCGGCCAAGAGACCCAGTACTTC. Translating gives CASSLGLRTGGVGQETQYF. The genes are TRBV11-3 and TRBJ2-5; 10 bases match TRBD1. V lost 1 base, J lost 1 base, and 12 bases stayed unmatched. Germline CDR1 is SGHNT and CDR2 is YENEEA. The CDR3 consists of 19 residues.

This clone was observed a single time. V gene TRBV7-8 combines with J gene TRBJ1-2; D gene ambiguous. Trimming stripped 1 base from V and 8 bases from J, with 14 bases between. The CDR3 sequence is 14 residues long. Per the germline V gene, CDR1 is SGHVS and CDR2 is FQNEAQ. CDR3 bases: TGTGCCAGCAGCTTAGACGGTCGTCCGCTAGGCTACACCTTC. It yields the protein CASSLDGRPLGYTF.

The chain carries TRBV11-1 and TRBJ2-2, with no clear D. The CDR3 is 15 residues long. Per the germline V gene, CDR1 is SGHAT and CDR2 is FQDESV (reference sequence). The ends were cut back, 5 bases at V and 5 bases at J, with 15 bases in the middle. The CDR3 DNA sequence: TGTGCCAGCAGCCCACGCGTGCTGCGGACCGGGGAGCTGTTTTTT. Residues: CASSPRVLRTGELFF.

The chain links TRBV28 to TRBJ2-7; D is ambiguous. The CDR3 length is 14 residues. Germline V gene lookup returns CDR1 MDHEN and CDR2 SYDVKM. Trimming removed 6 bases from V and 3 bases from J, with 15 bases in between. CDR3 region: CASSRSQTGYEQYF. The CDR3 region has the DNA TGTGCCAGCAGCCGTAGCCAGACGGGCTACGAGCAGTACTTC.

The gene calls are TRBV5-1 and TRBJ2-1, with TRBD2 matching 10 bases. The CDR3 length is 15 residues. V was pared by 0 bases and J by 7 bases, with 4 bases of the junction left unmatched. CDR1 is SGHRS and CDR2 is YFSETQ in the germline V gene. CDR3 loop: CASSLASGGLNEQFF. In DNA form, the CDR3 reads TGCGCCAGCAGCTTGGCTAGCGGGGGATTAAATGAGCAGTTCTTC. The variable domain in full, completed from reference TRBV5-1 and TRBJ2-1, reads KAGVTQTPRYLIKTRGQQVTLSCSPISGHRSVSWYQQTPGQGLQFLFEYFSETQRNKGNFPGRFSGRQFSNSRSEMNVSTLELGDSALYLCASSLASGGLNEQFFGPGTRLTVL.

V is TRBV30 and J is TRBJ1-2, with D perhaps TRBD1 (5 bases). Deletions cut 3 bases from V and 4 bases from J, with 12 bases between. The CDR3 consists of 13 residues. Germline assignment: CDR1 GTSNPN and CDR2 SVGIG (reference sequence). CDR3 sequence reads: CAWRPAGIYGYTF. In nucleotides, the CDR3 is TGTGCCTGGAGACCCGCAGGGATCTATGGCTACACCTTC.

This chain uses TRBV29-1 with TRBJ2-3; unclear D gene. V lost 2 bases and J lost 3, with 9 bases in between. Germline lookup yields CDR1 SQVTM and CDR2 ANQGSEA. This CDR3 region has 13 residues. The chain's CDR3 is CSVEIVTTDTQYF. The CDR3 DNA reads TGCAGCGTTGAAATTGTGACTACAGATACGCAGTATTTT.

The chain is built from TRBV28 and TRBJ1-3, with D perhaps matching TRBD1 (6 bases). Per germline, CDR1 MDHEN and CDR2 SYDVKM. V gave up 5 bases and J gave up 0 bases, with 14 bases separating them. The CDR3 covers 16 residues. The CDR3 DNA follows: TGTGCCAGCAGTATCAGGGGCGCCTACTCTGGAAACACCATATATTTT. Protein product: CASSIRGAYSGNTIYF. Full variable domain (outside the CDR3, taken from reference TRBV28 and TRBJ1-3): DVKVTQSSRYLVKRTGEKVFLECVQDMDHENMFWYRQDPGLGLRLIYFSYDVKMKEKGDIPEGYSVSREKKERFSLILESASTNQTSMYLCASSIRGAYSGNTIYFGEGSWLTVV.

CDR3 region: CASRQGAYYEQYF. CDR3 nucleotides: TGTGCCAGCAGGCAAGGGGCCTACTACGAGCAGTACTTC. The V and J genes are TRBV2 and TRBJ2-7, with D perhaps TRBD1 (5 bases). Germline assignment: CDR1 SNHLY and CDR2 FYNNEI. CDR3 size: 13 residues. V lost 6 bases to trimming and J lost 3 bases, with 12 bases between them.

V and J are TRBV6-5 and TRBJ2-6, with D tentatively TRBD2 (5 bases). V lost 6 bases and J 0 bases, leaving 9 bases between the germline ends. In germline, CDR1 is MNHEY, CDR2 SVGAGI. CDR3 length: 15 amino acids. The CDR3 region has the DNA TGTGCCAGCAGGGACTTCGACTCTGGGGCCAACGTCCTGACTTTC. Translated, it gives CASRDFDSGANVLTF.

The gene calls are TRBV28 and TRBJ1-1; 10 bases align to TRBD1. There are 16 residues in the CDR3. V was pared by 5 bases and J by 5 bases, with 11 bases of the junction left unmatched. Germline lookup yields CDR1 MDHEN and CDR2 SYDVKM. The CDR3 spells CASSVSTGGTRTEAFF. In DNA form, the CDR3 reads TGTGCCAGCAGTGTCTCGACAGGGGGCACGAGGACTGAAGCTTTCTTT.